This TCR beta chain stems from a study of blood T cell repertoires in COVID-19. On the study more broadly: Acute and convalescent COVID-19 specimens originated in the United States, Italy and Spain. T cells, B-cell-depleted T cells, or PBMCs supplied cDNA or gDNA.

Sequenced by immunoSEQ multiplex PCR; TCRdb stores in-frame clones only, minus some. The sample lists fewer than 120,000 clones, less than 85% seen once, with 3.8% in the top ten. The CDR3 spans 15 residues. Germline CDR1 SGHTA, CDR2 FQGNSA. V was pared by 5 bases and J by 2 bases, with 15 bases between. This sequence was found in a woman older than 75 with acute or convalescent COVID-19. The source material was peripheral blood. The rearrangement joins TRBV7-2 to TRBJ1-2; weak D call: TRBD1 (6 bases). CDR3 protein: CASSQSGGQNYGYTF. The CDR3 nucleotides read TGTGCCAGCAGCCAGTCGGGGGGGCAAAACTATGGCTACACCTTC. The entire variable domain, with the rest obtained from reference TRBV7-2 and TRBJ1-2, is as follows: GAGVSQSPSNKVTEKGKDVELRCDPISGHTALYWYRQSLGQGLEFLIYFQGNSAPDKSGLPSDRFSAERTGGSVSTLTIQRTQQEDSAVYLCASSQSGGQNYGYTFGSGTRLTVV.